Described below is a single T cell receptor beta chain sequence and its context. The antigen is unknown. At one end, the junction sequence differs from germline, possibly due to a read error. Treatment described: oral pan-JAK inhibitor, 5-10 mg twice daily. In each case, RNA was isolated and then reverse transcribed into cDNA as the sequencing template. The table came from immunoSEQ multiplex PCR; TCRdb's copy has only in-frame clones and leaves some out. The sample lists about 200,000 clones, 35% to 40% occurring once. These data belong to a study of CD8+ T cells in alopecia areata. Study outcomes and limitations: Many expanded lesional clones stayed in scalp and blood while on tofacitinib. Researchers report lesional scalp, most notably alopecia totalis/universalis, outstripped normal scalp in clonality.

In germline, CDR1 is SGHAT, CDR2 FQNNGV. This CDR3 region has 12 residues. The receptor's source is a human donor with alopecia areata. Sequencing used CD4+ T cells sorted from blood, obtained at approximately week 34, from a patient treated with tofacitinib. This chain links TRBV11-2 with TRBJ2-7, with D possibly being TRBD1 or TRBD2 (5 bases each). The CDR3 bases are TGTGCCAGCAGCCCCCAGAGGGGCAGGGAGAACTTC. This codes for CASSPQRGRENF.